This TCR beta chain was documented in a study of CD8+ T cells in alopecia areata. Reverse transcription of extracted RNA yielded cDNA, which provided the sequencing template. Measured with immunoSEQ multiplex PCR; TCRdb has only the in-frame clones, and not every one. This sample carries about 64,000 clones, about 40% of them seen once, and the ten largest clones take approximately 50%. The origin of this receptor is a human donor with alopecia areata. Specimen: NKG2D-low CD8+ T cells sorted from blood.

DNA for the CDR3: TGCGCCAGCAGCGGAATTACCGGGACAGGGAACGAAGCTTTCTTT. Its translation is CASSGITGTGNEAFF. The rearrangement joins TRBV5-1 to TRBJ1-1; TRBD1 matches at 9 bases. From germline, CDR1 is SGHRS and CDR2 YFSETQ. The CDR3 has 15 amino acids. After removal of 4 bases from V and 8 bases from J, the junction contained 12 bases not matched to a gene.